A single sample gave rise to the 12 T cell receptor beta chains below, sequenced in a study of blood T cell repertoires in COVID-19. The protocol was immunoSEQ multiplex PCR, while the TCRdb copy is restricted to in-frame clones and leaves out a portion. The top ten clones hold about 1.7% of a sample with 100,000 or so clones, approximately 81% of them seen once. Material for sequencing was peripheral blood. These receptors all stem from a woman in her 70s with active or convalescent COVID-19.

The chain links TRBV3-1 (or the pseudogene TRBV3-2) to TRBJ2-7; D might be TRBD1 (6 bases). The CDR3 loop spans 18 amino acids. In germline, CDR1 is LGHDT, CDR2 YNNKEL (reference sequence). With 5 bases removed from V and 0 bases from J, the gap between germline ends came to 23 bases. CDR3 nucleotides: TGTGCCAGCAGCACCACAGGGTGGATGGTGTCCGGCTCCTACGAGCAGTACTTC. This translates into CASSTTGWMVSGSYEQYF.

The chain recombines TRBV19 with TRBJ2-1; weak D call: TRBD2 (6 bases). The CDR3 totals 14 residues. V lost 1 base and J 6 bases, leaving 10 bases between the germline ends. Germline CDR1 is LNHDA and CDR2 is SQIVND (reference sequence). The CDR3 nucleotides are TGTGCCAGTAGTATAGGTGGAGGGTTCAATGAGCAGTTCTTC. This translates into CASSIGGGFNEQFF.

The chain has TRBV18 and TRBJ1-2, with 7 positions matching TRBD1. J was trimmed by 0 bases and V by 3 bases; bases with no gene match: 4. Per germline, CDR1 KGHSH and CDR2 LQKENI. The CDR3 sequence is 15 residues long. Here the CDR3 DNA reads TGTGCCAGCTCACCCGAGACAGGGCCTAACTATGGCTACACCTTC. Translation gives CASSPETGPNYGYTF. The whole variable domain, filled in from reference TRBV18 and TRBJ1-2, reads NAGVMQNPRHLVRRRGQEARLRCSPMKGHSHVYWYRQLPEEGLKFMVYLQKENIIDESGMPKERFSAEFPKEGPSILRIQQVVRGDSAAYFCASSPETGPNYGYTFGSGTRLTVV.

This clone has just a few counts. The chain employs TRBV4-3 and TRBJ2-7; D perhaps matches TRBD1 (5 bases). The CDR3 loop spans 14 amino acids. Germline V gives CDR1 LGHNA, CDR2 YSLEER. Trimming cost V 0 bases and J 2 bases, with 8 bases left between them. CDR3 sequence (DNA): TGCGCCAGCAGCCAAGATACAGGCCCCTACGAGCAGTACTTC. This codes for CASSQDTGPYEQYF.

This chain uses TRBV4-3 with TRBJ1-1; 7 nucleotides align to TRBD1. This CDR3 has 15 residues. Per germline, CDR1 LGHNA and CDR2 YSLEER. V dropped 1 base and J dropped 1; count of bases not matched to a gene: 3. The CDR3 sequence is CASSQAGGRNTEAFF. The CDR3 bases are TGCGCCAGCAGCCAAGCAGGGGGGAGGAACACTGAAGCTTTCTTT.

V is TRBV7-9 and J is TRBJ1-5; tentative D call: TRBD1 (6 bases). This CDR3 spans 17 amino acids. Looked up from germline, CDR1 is SEHNR and CDR2 is FQNEAQ (reference sequence). The ends were cut back, 5 bases at V and 0 bases at J, with 17 bases in the middle. The CDR3 loop is CASSPPRGGNSNQPQHF. DNA for the CDR3: TGTGCCAGCAGCCCACCGCGAGGGGGAAATAGCAATCAGCCCCAGCATTTT.

This clone has more than one count but fewer than ten. The chain carries TRBV3-1 (or the pseudogene TRBV3-2) and TRBJ2-1; 11 bases are shared with TRBD2. This CDR3 has 16 amino acids. Germline assignment: CDR1 LGHDT and CDR2 YNNKEL (reference sequence). V lost 0 bases to trimming and J lost 7 bases; unmatched junction nucleotides: 5. The CDR3 region is CASSQEGTSGYNEQFF. For the CDR3, the DNA is TGTGCCAGCAGCCAAGAGGGGACTAGCGGTTATAATGAGCAGTTCTTC.

This clone showed up just a few times. V usage is TRBV2 and J usage is TRBJ2-7; D gene ambiguous. The V end was cut by 5 bases, the J end by 5 bases, with 7 bases between. The CDR3 loop spans 11 amino acids. CDR1 is SNHLY and CDR2 is FYNNEI in the germline V gene. The CDR3 nucleotides are TGTGCCAGCAGTTACTCACACGAGCAGTACTTC. This encodes CASSYSHEQYF.

The CDR3 nucleotides read TGTGCCAGCAGCTTAGAGACAGGTTACAATGAGCAGTTCTTC. Protein sequence: CASSLETGYNEQFF. The gene calls are TRBV11-2 and TRBJ2-1, with D tentatively TRBD1 (6 bases). In germline, CDR1 is SGHAT, CDR2 FQNNGV. The CDR3 spans 14 residues. Trimming cost V 0 bases and J 4 bases, with 7 bases left between them.

This chain connects TRBV9 to TRBJ1-2; D is perhaps TRBD1 (5 bases). The V gene's germline CDR1 is SGDLS and CDR2 YYNGEE. Trimming left V 0 bases short and J 5 bases short, with 11 bases between. This CDR3 has 14 residues. This CDR3 is CASSVEGREYGYTF. The DNA for the CDR3 is TGTGCCAGCAGCGTAGAGGGACGGGAGTATGGCTACACCTTC.

The chain has TRBV3-1 (or the pseudogene TRBV3-2) and TRBJ2-7; the match to TRBD2 covers 7 bases. The J segment lost 2 bases and the V segment lost 3 bases, leaving 7 bases of the junction unmatched. Germline values: CDR1 LGHDT, CDR2 YNNKEL (reference sequence). The CDR3 is made up of 15 amino acids. The CDR3 DNA is TGTGCCAGCAGCCAGGACCAGACTAGCCCCTACGAGCAGTACTTC. The encoded protein is CASSQDQTSPYEQYF.

This clone was seen once. V and J are TRBV5-6 and TRBJ2-7; D is undetermined. This CDR3 comprises 14 residues. V lost 2 bases and J 3 bases, leaving 12 bases between the germline ends. The germline V gene encodes CDR1 SGHDT and CDR2 YYEEEE. Here the CDR3 DNA reads TGTGCCAGCAGCTTTCAGGCCACAAACTACGAGCAGTACTTC. This translates into CASSFQATNYEQYF.